This T cell receptor beta chain stems from a study of T cells expressing NK-cell markers. Looking at the study overall: HCMV seropositivity characterized seven of the eight sequenced donors, and seronegativity one.

TCRdb reprocessed the 5' RACE reads, keeping one entry per CDR3 protein, no DNA. The sample has 150,000 to 180,000 distinct CDR3 sequences. The CDR3 covers 14 residues. The germline gives CDR1 SEHNR, CDR2 FQNEAQ (reference sequence). Specimen: blood T cells: a sorted CD56 or NKG2C T cell subset, CD4+ or CD8+ T cells, or bulk PBMC T cells (not recorded which). The clonotype originates from a woman aged 45 to 65 in good health. The chain couples TRBV7-9 to TRBJ1-5; TCRdb selects TRBD1, and the lack of DNA leaves this call unchecked. CDR3 region: CASSFGTGNQPQHF. The whole variable domain, filled in from reference TRBV7-9 and TRBJ1-5, reads DTGVSQNPRHKITKRGQNVTFRCDPISEHNRLYWYRQTLGQGPEFLTYFQNEAQLEKSRLLSDRFSAERPKGSFSTLEIQRTEQGDSAMYLCASSFGTGNQPQHFGDGTRLSIL.